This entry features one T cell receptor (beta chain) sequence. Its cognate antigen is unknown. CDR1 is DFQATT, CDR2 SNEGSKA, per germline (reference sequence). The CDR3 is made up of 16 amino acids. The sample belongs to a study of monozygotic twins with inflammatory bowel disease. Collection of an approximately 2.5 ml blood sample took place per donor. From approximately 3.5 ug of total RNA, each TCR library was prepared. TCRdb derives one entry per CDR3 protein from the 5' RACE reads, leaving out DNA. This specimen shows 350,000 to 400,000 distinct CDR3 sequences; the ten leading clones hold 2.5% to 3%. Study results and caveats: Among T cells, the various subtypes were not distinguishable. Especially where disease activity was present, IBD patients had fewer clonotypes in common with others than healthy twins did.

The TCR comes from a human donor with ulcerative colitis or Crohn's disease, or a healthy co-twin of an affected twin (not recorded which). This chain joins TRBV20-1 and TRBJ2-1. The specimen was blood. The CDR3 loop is CSACAIGESSYNEEFF.